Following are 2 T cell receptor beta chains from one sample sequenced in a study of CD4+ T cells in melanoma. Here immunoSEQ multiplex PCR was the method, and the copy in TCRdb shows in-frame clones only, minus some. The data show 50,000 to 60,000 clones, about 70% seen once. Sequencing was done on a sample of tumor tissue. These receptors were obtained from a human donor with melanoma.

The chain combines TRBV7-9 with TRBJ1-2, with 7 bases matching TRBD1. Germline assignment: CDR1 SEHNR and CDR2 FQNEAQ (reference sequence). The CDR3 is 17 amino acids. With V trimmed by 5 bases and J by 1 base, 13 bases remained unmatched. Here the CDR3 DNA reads TGTGCCAGCAGCCCCCGGGACAGCCTATTCGATAACTATGGCTACACCTTC. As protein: CASSPRDSLFDNYGYTF.

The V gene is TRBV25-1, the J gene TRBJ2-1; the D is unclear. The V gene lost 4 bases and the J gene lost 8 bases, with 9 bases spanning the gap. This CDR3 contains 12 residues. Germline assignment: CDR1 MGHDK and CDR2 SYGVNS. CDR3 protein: CASSVGWDEQFF. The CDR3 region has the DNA TGTGCCAGCAGTGTGGGGTGGGATGAGCAGTTCTTC. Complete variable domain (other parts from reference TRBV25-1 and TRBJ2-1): EADIYQTPRYLVIGTGKKITLECSQTMGHDKMYWYQQDPGMELHLIHYSYGVNSTEKGDLSSESTVSRIRTEHFPLTLESARPSHTSQYLCASSVGWDEQFFGPGTRLTVL.